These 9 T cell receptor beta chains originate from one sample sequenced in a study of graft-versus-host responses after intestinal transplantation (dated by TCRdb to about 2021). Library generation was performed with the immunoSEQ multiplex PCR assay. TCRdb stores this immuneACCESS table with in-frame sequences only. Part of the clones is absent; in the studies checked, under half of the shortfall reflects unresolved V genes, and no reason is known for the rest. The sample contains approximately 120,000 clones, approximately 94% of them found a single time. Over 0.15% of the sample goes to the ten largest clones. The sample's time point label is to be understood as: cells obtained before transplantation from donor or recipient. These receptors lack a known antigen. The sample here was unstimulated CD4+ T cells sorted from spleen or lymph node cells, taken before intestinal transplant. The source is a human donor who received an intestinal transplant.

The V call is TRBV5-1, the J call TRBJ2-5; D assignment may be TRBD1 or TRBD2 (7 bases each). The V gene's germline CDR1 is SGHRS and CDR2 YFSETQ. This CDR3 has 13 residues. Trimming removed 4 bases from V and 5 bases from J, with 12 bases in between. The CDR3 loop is CASSRQGGETQYF. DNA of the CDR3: TGCGCCAGCAGCCGACAGGGAGGGGAGACCCAGTACTTC.

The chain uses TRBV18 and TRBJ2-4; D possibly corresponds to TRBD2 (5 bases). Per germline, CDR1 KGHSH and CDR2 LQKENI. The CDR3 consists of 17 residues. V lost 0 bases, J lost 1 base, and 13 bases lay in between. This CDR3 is CASSPPIRGEAKNIQYF. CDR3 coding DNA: TGTGCCAGCTCACCACCAATCCGGGGTGAGGCCAAAAACATTCAGTACTTC.

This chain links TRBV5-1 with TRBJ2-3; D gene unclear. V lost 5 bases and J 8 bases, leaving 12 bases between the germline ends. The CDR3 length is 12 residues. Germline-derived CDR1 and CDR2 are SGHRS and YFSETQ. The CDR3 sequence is CASRYPEPTQYF. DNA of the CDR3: TGCGCCAGCAGGTACCCGGAGCCTACGCAGTATTTT.

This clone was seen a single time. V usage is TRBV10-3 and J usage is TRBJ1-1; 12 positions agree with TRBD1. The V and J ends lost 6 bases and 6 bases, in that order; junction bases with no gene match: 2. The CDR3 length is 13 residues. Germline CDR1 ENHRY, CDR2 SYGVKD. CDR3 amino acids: CAIRGQGAAEAFF. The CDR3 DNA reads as TGTGCCATCAGGGGACAGGGGGCCGCTGAAGCTTTCTTT.

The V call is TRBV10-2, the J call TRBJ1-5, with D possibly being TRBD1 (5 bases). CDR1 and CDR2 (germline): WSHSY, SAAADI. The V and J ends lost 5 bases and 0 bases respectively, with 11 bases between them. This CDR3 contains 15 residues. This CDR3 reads CASSRQLYSNQPQHF. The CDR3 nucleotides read TGCGCCAGCAGTCGACAGCTTTATAGCAATCAGCCCCAGCATTTT.

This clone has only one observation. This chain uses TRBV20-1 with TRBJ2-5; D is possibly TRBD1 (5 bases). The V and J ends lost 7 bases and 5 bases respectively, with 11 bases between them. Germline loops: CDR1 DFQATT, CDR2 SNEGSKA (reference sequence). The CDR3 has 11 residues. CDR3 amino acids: CSVGASETQYF. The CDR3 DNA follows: TGCAGTGTAGGGGCTTCGGAGACCCAGTACTTC.

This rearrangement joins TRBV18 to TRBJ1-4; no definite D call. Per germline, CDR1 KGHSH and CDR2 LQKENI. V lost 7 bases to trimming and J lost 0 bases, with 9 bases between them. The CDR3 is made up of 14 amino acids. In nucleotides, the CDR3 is TGTGCCAGCTGGGAGGGAGCAACTAATGAAAAACTGTTTTTT. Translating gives CASWEGATNEKLFF.

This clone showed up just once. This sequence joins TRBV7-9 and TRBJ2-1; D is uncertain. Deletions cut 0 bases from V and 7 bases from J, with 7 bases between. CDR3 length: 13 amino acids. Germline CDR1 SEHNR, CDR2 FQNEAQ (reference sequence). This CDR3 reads CASSLAWANEQFF. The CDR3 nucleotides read TGTGCCAGCAGCTTAGCTTGGGCTAATGAGCAGTTCTTC.

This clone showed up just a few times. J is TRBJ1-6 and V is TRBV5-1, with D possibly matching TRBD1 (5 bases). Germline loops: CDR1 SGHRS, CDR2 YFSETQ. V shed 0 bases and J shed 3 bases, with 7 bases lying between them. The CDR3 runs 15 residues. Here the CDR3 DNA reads TGCGCCAGCAGCTTGGACGGACACTATAATTCACCCCTCCACTTT. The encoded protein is CASSLDGHYNSPLHF. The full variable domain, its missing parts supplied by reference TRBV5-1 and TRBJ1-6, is KAGVTQTPRYLIKTRGQQVTLSCSPISGHRSVSWYQQTPGQGLQFLFEYFSETQRNKGNFPGRFSGRQFSNSRSEMNVSTLELGDSALYLCASSLDGHYNSPLHFGNGTRLTVT.